The TCR beta chain described here comes from a study of early T cells in non-severe SARS-CoV-2 infection. Each CDR3 protein is one row after TCRdb ran MiXCR on the 5' RACE reads. The sample lists 50,000 to 65,000 distinct CDR3 sequences, about 10% seen once, with 2.5% to 3.5% in the top ten. Trimming stripped 2 bases from V and 7 bases from J, with 15 bases between. The CDR3 is 14 residues long. This sequence joins TRBV12-3 or TRBV12-4 and TRBJ2-7; D might be TRBD1 or TRBD2, each matching 6 bases. The source of this sequence is an adult who was a healthcare worker with PCR-confirmed SARS-CoV-2 infection or an uninfected control (not recorded which). The sample was whole blood, taken at baseline. The CDR3 DNA reads TGTGCCAGCAGTTTAACAGGGACCGGGAGTGAGCAGTACTTC. It is translated as CASSLTGTGSEQYF.